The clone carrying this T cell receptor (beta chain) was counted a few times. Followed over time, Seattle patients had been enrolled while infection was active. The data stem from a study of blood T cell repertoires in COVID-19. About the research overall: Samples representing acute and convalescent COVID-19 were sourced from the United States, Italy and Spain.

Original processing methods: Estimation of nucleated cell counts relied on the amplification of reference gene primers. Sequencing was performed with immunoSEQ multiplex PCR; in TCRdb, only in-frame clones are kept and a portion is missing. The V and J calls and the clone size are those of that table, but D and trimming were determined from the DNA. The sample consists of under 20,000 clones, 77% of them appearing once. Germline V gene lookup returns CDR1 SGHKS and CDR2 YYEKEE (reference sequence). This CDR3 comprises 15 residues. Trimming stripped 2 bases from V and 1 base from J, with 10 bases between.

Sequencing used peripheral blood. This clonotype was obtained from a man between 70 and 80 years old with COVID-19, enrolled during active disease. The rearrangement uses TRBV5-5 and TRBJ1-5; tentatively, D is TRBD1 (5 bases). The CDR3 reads CASSFLTESNQPQHF. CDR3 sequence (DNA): TGTGCCAGCAGCTTTCTGACAGAGAGCAATCAGCCCCAGCATTTT.